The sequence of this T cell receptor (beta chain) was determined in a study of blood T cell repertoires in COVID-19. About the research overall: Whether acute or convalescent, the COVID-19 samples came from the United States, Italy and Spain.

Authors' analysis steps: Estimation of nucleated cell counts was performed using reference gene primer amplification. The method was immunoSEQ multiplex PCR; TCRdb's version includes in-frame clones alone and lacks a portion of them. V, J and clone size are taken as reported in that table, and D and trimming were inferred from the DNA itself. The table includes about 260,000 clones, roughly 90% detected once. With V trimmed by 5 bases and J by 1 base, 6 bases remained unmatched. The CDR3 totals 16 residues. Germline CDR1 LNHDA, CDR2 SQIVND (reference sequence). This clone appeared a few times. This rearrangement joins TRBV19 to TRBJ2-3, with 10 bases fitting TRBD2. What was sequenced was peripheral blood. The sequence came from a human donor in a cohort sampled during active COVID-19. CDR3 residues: CASSQLAGEGTDTQYF. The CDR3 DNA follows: TGTGCCAGTAGTCAGCTAGCGGGAGAGGGCACAGATACGCAGTATTTT.